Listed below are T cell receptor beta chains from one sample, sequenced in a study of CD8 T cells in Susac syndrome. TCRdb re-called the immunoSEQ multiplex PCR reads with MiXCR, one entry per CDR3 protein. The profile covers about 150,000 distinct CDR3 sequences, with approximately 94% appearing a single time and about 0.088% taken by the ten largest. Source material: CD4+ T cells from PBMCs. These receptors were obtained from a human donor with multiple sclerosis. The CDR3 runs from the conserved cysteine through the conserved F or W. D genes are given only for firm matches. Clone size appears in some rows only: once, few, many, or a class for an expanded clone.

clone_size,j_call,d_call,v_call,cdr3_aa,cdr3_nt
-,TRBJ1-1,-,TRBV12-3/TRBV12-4,CASSLNIGNTEAFF,TGTGCCAGCAGTTTAAACATAGGGAACACTGAAGCTTTCTTT
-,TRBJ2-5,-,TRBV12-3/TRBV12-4,CASSRPVVEETQYF,TGTGCCAGCAGTCGACCGGTTGTAGAAGAGACCCAGTACTTC
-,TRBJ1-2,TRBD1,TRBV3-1,CASSQAGGTEANYGYTF,TGTGCCAGCAGCCAGGCGGGCGGGACAGAAGCTAACTATGGCTACACCTTC
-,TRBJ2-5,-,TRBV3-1,CASSQGENQETQYF,TGTGCCAGCAGCCAAGGGGAGAACCAAGAGACCCAGTACTTC
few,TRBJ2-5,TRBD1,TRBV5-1,CASSLGGRGRTQETQYF,TGCGCCAGCAGCTTGGGGGGAAGGGGGCGAACACAAGAGACCCAGTACTTC
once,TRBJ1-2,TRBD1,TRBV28,CASGTVTNYGYTF,TGTGCCAGCGGGACAGTTACTAACTATGGCTACACCTTC
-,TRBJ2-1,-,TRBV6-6,CASSSLEREPYNEQFF,TGTGCCAGCAGTTCACTCGAGAGGGAACCCTACAATGAGCAGTTCTTC
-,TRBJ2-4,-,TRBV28,CASNLESGGNIQYF,TGTGCCAGCAACCTGGAATCCGGAGGGAACATTCAGTACTTC
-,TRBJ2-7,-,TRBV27,CASSLSLGPSYEQYF,TGTGCCAGCAGTTTATCGTTGGGGCCGTCCTACGAGCAGTACTTC
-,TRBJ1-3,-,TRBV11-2,CASTLAQRGVRPGNTIYF,TGTGCCAGCACCTTAGCCCAACGGGGCGTAAGGCCTGGAAACACCATATATTTT